This T cell receptor beta chain emerged from a study of T cells in Graves' hyperthyroidism and ophthalmopathy. Pregnant or lactating patients were excluded, as were those with uncontrolled infection or other autoimmune disease. Diagnoses used clinical symptoms, serum thyroxine and TRAb, thyroid ultrasound and orbital computed tomography. Fresh peripheral blood, about 10 ml of it, supplied the PBMCs. Notes on this clonotype: What it binds is not known.

The CDR3 runs 16 residues. Germline CDR1 is SNHLY and CDR2 is FYNNEI. With 7 bases removed from V and 7 bases from J, the gap between germline ends came to 20 bases. Findings and limits, study-wide: Most thyroid clonotypes with frequency above 0.001 were detected in blood.

Amplified TCR beta CDR3 regions came from RNA transcripts. During a first-round RT-PCR of the TCR CDR3, the HTBI primer set was used. A single record per CDR3 protein comes from TCRdb applying MiXCR to the multiplex PCR reads. The table has some 510,000 distinct CDR3 sequences, less than 25% seen once; the top ten hold around 27%. Material for sequencing was blood. The gene calls are TRBV2 and TRBJ1-6; possible D gene TRBD1, 5 bases. The source of this sequence is a man younger than 30 with Graves' hyperthyroidism. The CDR3 nucleotides read TGTGCCAGCACCCCAGACAGACCTAGAAACAATTCACCCCTCCACTTT. This translates into CASTPDRPRNNSPLHF.